Below are 24 T cell receptor beta chains sequenced from a single sample in a study of blood T cell repertoires in COVID-19. The table came from immunoSEQ multiplex PCR; TCRdb's copy has only in-frame clones and leaves some out. The sample has some 170,000 clones, about 75% seen once. The sample was peripheral blood. Source of these receptors: a woman in her fifties or sixties with active or convalescent COVID-19.

This clone was observed a single time. The V call is TRBV18, the J call TRBJ2-1, with D maybe TRBD2 (5 bases). The V end lost 2 bases, the J end lost 9 bases, and 8 bases lay between the germline ends. Germline assignment: CDR1 KGHSH and CDR2 LQKENI. This CDR3 region has 12 residues. In DNA form, the CDR3 reads TGTGCCAGCTCACCAACCGCGGGTGAGCAGTTCTTC. Residues: CASSPTAGEQFF. The full variable domain, rest sourced from reference TRBV18 and TRBJ2-1, is NAGVMQNPRHLVRRRGQEARLRCSPMKGHSHVYWYRQLPEEGLKFMVYLQKENIIDESGMPKERFSAEFPKEGPSILRIQQVVRGDSAAYFCASSPTAGEQFFGPGTRLTVL.

The rearrangement links TRBV7-9 to TRBJ2-5, with TRBD2 matching 7 bases. The CDR3 covers 15 residues. V lost 2 bases and J lost 5; bases outside the gene matches: 8. From germline, CDR1 is SEHNR and CDR2 FQNEAQ (reference sequence). The CDR3: CASSLLAGGGETQYF. The CDR3 coding sequence is TGTGCCAGCAGCTTATTAGCGGGCGGTGGGGAGACCCAGTACTTC.

The V and J genes are TRBV19 and TRBJ1-4, with 7 nucleotides matching TRBD1. CDR3 length: 14 residues. The junction had 8 bases not matched to a gene; V was cut back by 9 bases and J by 4 bases. Germline CDR1 is LNHDA and CDR2 is SQIVND (reference sequence). CDR3 region: CASRPGQLNEKLFF. CDR3 nucleotides: TGTGCCAGCCGTCCGGGACAGCTTAATGAAAAACTGTTTTTT.

The rearrangement joins TRBV12-3 or TRBV12-4 to TRBJ1-1; D gene uncertain. CDR3 length equals 13 residues. Trimming took 7 bases from V and 4 from J, leaving 13 bases between them. CDR3: CASTVIPGTEAFF. CDR3 DNA sequence: TGTGCCAGCACCGTTATACCAGGCACTGAAGCTTTCTTT.

The chain recombines TRBV19 with TRBJ1-6; the match to TRBD1 covers 8 bases. The CDR3 runs 13 residues. V lost 7 bases, J lost 11 bases, and 7 bases stayed unmatched. CDR1 and CDR2 from the germline V gene are LNHDA and SQIVND (reference sequence). CDR3 in amino acids: CASTPTGVTPLHF. The DNA for the CDR3 is TGTGCCAGTACCCCGACAGGGGTAACACCCCTCCACTTT. Based on the CDR3 plus reference TRBV19 and TRBJ1-6, the full variable domain is DGGITQSPKYLFRKEGQNVTLSCEQNLNHDAMYWYRQDPGQGLRLIYYSQIVNDFQKGDIAEGYSVSREKKESFPLTVTSAQKNPTAFYLCASTPTGVTPLHFGNGTRLTVT.

The chain carries TRBV7-2 and TRBJ1-3; D possibly corresponds to TRBD1 (5 bases). V was shortened by 3 bases and J by 4 bases, with 22 bases between the two germline ends. This CDR3 has 18 amino acids. CDR1 SGHTA and CDR2 FQGNSA come from the germline V gene. CDR3 DNA sequence: TGTGCCAGCAGCTTTACCAGCTTGGCAGGGTTTGGAGGAAACACCATATATTTT. It yields the protein CASSFTSLAGFGGNTIYF.

V gene TRBV5-8 combines with J gene TRBJ2-7; TRBD2 might be the D (5 bases). The CDR3 is 13 amino acids. CDR1 is SGHTS and CDR2 is YDEGEE in the germline V gene. V gave up 3 bases and J gave up 4 bases, with 11 bases separating them. The CDR3 DNA sequence: TGTGCCAGCAGCTCCTGGACGGGGTACGAGCAGTACTTC. Protein sequence: CASSSWTGYEQYF.

This chain connects TRBV11-1 to TRBJ2-3; 14 bases line up with TRBD2. The CDR3 loop spans 17 amino acids. With 0 bases clipped from V and 5 bases from J, the junction kept 4 bases outside the gene matches. Germline-derived CDR1 and CDR2 are SGHAT and FQDESV (reference sequence). CDR3 coding DNA: TGTGCCAGCAGCTTAGCGGGACTAGCGGGGGAAAGAGATACGCAGTATTTT. Translation gives CASSLAGLAGERDTQYF. Looking up the rest from reference TRBV11-1 and TRBJ2-3 gives the full variable domain: EAEVAQSPRYKITEKSQAVAFWCDPISGHATLYWYRQILGQGPELLVQFQDESVVDDSQLPKDRFSAERLKGVDSTLKIQPAELGDSAMYLCASSLAGLAGERDTQYFGPGTRLTVL.

This clone was seen many times. The chain recombines TRBV7-8 with TRBJ2-3; 10 nucleotides align to TRBD2. Germline V gene sequence: CDR1 SGHVS, CDR2 FQNEAQ. CDR3 length: 18 residues. J lost 0 bases, V lost 1 base, and 7 bases had no gene match. The CDR3 DNA reads TGTGCCAGCAGCTTAGTAGCGGGGGGACCGTTAAGCACAGATACGCAGTATTTT. It specifies CASSLVAGGPLSTDTQYF.

The gene calls are TRBV6-6 and TRBJ1-5; TRBD1 agrees at 8 bases. CDR1 MNHNY and CDR2 SVGAGI come from the germline V gene (reference sequence). The CDR3 extends over 15 amino acids. The ends lost 5 bases at V and 3 bases at J; junction bases unmatched: 6. The CDR3 region is CASSPGQGFNQPQHF. CDR3 sequence (DNA): TGTGCCAGCAGTCCCGGACAGGGCTTCAATCAGCCCCAGCATTTT.

This chain links TRBV28 with TRBJ1-6, with a tentative D call TRBD1 (5 bases). The CDR3 is 15 amino acids. In germline, CDR1 is MDHEN, CDR2 SYDVKM. The V end was cut by 0 bases, the J end by 9 bases, with 12 bases between. The CDR3 bases are TGTGCCAGCAGTTTATGGTCCGGAAGGGGTTCACCCCTCCACTTT. Amino acids: CASSLWSGRGSPLHF.

Notes on this clone: Other DNA sequences in the sample encode the same CDR3. J is TRBJ2-5 and V is TRBV5-1, with TRBD2 identical over 8 bases. With V trimmed by 4 bases and J by 5 bases, 7 bases remained unmatched. CDR1 is SGHRS, CDR2 YFSETQ, per germline. The CDR3 contains 14 residues. CDR3 nucleotides: TGCGCCAGCAGCCCCGGGGGGGCTGGGGAGACCCAGTACTTC. Translated: CASSPGGAGETQYF.

The chain couples TRBV5-1 to TRBJ2-3, with TRBD1 identical over 10 bases. This CDR3 comprises 16 residues. After removal of 4 bases from V and 1 base from J, the junction contained 6 bases not matched to a gene. Germline CDR1 is SGHRS and CDR2 is YFSETQ. CDR3 sequence (DNA): TGCGCCAGCAGCGGCTCCGGGACAGGGGGCACAGATACGCAGTATTTT. Encoded protein: CASSGSGTGGTDTQYF.

This clone has just one count. This chain connects TRBV13 to TRBJ2-7, with a possible D match to TRBD1 (6 bases). CDR1 and CDR2 from the germline V gene are PRHDT and FYEKMQ (reference sequence). The CDR3 has 13 residues. Trimming stripped 5 bases from V and 3 bases from J, with 11 bases between. The CDR3 protein is CASSPRDIYEQYF. Here the CDR3 DNA reads TGTGCCAGCAGCCCACGGGACATCTACGAGCAGTACTTC. The whole variable domain, filled in from reference TRBV13 and TRBJ2-7, reads AAGVIQSPRHLIKEKRETATLKCYPIPRHDTVYWYQQGPGQDPQFLISFYEKMQSDKGSIPDRFSAQQFSDYHSELNMSSLELGDSALYFCASSPRDIYEQYFGPGTRLTVT.

The J gene is TRBJ2-5, the V gene TRBV6-2 or TRBV6-3, with 10 nucleotides matching TRBD1. Germline V CDR1 and CDR2: MNHEY, SVGEGT. V was pared by 4 bases and J by 4 bases, with 6 bases of the junction left unmatched. CDR3 size: 15 residues. The CDR3 DNA reads as TGTGCCAGCAGTTCCATGAGGGACAGGGGAGAGACCCAGTACTTC. Translating gives CASSSMRDRGETQYF.

The CDR3 loop is CASSLVRGYNEQFF. CDR3 DNA: TGTGCCAGCAGCTTAGTCCGGGGTTACAATGAGCAGTTCTTC. The chain recombines TRBV13 with TRBJ2-1, with a possible D match to TRBD2 (5 bases). Trimming left V 1 base short and J 4 bases short, with 8 bases between. The germline CDR1 and CDR2 sequences are PRHDT and FYEKMQ (reference sequence). This CDR3 spans 14 amino acids.

This chain joins TRBV14 and TRBJ2-7, with D maybe TRBD1 (6 bases). The CDR3 runs to 16 residues. Germline loops: CDR1 SGHDN, CDR2 FVKESK. V lost 2 bases and J lost 7, with 21 bases in between. The CDR3 region is CASSQTYRAPRKEQYF. In DNA, the CDR3 is TGTGCCAGCAGCCAAACATACAGGGCTCCGCGGAAAGAGCAGTACTTC.

The chain employs TRBV13 and TRBJ1-3; the D is unclear. The CDR3 is 14 amino acids. Germline assignment: CDR1 PRHDT and CDR2 FYEKMQ (reference sequence). V was pared by 4 bases and J by 5 bases, with 12 bases between. DNA of the CDR3: TGTGCCAGCAGCTACCTACAGTTGCGAAACACCATATATTTT. Translated, it gives CASSYLQLRNTIYF.

The genes are TRBV6-5 and TRBJ1-2, with 7 nucleotides matching TRBD1. This CDR3 contains 14 residues. Germline trimming cut 8 bases from V and 1 base from J; bases unmatched to any gene: 7. Germline V CDR1 and CDR2: MNHEY, SVGAGI. Written as DNA, the CDR3 is TGTGCCAGCGTAGAGGGACAGATTAACTATGGCTACACCTTC. Translation gives CASVEGQINYGYTF.

The CDR3 coding sequence is TGTGCCACCGGACAGGGGGCAGGGGGCATTCAGTACTTC. It yields the protein CATGQGAGGIQYF. The genes are TRBV19 and TRBJ2-4; TRBD1 aligns across 11 bases. Trimming removed 10 bases from V and 9 bases from J; junction bases left unmatched: 8. Germline lookup yields CDR1 LNHDA and CDR2 SQIVND (reference sequence). The CDR3 runs to 13 residues.

This sequence joins TRBV28 and TRBJ1-2; tentatively, D is TRBD1 (5 bases). The germline CDR1 and CDR2 sequences are MDHEN and SYDVKM. The CDR3 loop spans 13 amino acids. Trimming left V 6 bases short and J 4 bases short, with 12 bases between. CDR3 DNA sequence: TGTGCCAGCAGCCAAGGACAACTCTATGGCTACACCTTC. Translated, it gives CASSQGQLYGYTF.

This clone was detected a few times. The chain joins TRBV27 to TRBJ2-3; D possibly corresponds to TRBD2 (5 bases). The V gene lost 7 bases and the J gene lost 0 bases, with 14 bases spanning the gap. This CDR3 contains 15 residues. Germline CDR1 reads MNHEY; CDR2 reads SMNVEV (reference sequence). CDR3 in DNA: TGTGCCAGCACGGGGATTAGCCTTAGCACAGATACGCAGTATTTT. Translated, it gives CASTGISLSTDTQYF.

This chain connects TRBV28 to TRBJ1-5; D remains unclear. Trimming removed 2 bases at V and 4 bases at J, with 9 bases between. This CDR3 comprises 14 residues. Germline assignment: CDR1 MDHEN and CDR2 SYDVKM. CDR3 nucleotide sequence: TGTGCCAGCAGTTTAGGAGGTATAAATCAGCCCCAGCATTTT. Residues: CASSLGGINQPQHF.

The chain joins TRBV10-3 to TRBJ1-6; D is undetermined. CDR1 is ENHRY, CDR2 SYGVKD, per germline. V lost 0 bases, J lost 10 bases, and 7 bases lay in between. The CDR3 spans 13 residues. The chain's CDR3 is CAISESEGSPLHF. The DNA of the CDR3 is TGTGCCATCAGTGAGTCAGAGGGCTCACCCCTCCACTTT.